Following are 19 T cell receptor beta chains from one sample sequenced in a study of cytomegalovirus exposure and HLA in healthy donors. With 60 Vbeta and 13 Jbeta primers, the PCR was carried out. Libraries were prepared by immunoSEQ multiplex PCR; TCRdb keeps only in-frame clonotypes and omits some of them. The sample holds 150,000 to 200,000 clones; around three quarters are singletons and the top ten take about 2%. The sequenced sample was PBMCs. The receptors here all came from a woman in her twenties or thirties in good health and CMV-seropositive.

The J gene is TRBJ2-2, the V gene TRBV9; D is unresolved. Germline-derived CDR1 and CDR2 are SGDLS and YYNGEE. This CDR3 comprises 12 residues. Trimming pared 4 bases from V and 2 bases from J, leaving 3 bases between. The CDR3 here is CASSTNTGELFF. DNA for the CDR3: TGTGCCAGCAGCACTAACACCGGGGAGCTGTTTTTT.

This clone was seen once. The chain employs TRBV5-8 and TRBJ1-2; TRBD1 agrees at 7 bases. Losses at the gene ends were 4 bases for V and 8 bases for J; bases not matched to a gene: 5. The germline V gene has CDR1 SGHTS and CDR2 YDEGEE. CDR3 length equals 12 residues. The CDR3 region has the DNA TGTGCCAGCAGCAAGGGGGCCGAGGGCTACACCTTC. This sequence encodes CASSKGAEGYTF.

This rearrangement joins TRBV19 to TRBJ1-1; no reliable D call. The V and J ends lost 1 base and 4 bases respectively, with 13 bases between them. Per the germline V gene, CDR1 is LNHDA and CDR2 is SQIVND (reference sequence). The CDR3 is 15 amino acids. The CDR3 is CASSIGGNGGTEAFF. The DNA of the CDR3 is TGTGCCAGTAGTATAGGAGGGAACGGCGGCACTGAAGCTTTCTTT.

The V and J genes are TRBV5-4 and TRBJ1-2; 9 bases agree with TRBD1. CDR3 size: 16 residues. The germline gives CDR1 SGHNT, CDR2 YYREEE (reference sequence). V dropped 6 bases and J dropped 3; count of bases not matched to a gene: 12. The CDR3 protein is CASTPGRDRGYYGYTF. CDR3 nucleotide sequence: TGTGCCAGCACCCCGGGACGAGACAGGGGGTACTATGGCTACACCTTC.

The V call is TRBV21-1, the J call TRBJ1-1. TRBV21-1 represents a pseudogene. The CDR3 is made up of 18 amino acids. In DNA, the CDR3 is TGTGCCAGCAGCAATGTACGGGTTCGATGCAGTTCGGACACTGAAGCTTTCTTT. Encoded protein: CASSNVRVRCSSDTEAFF.

This chain uses TRBV5-1 with TRBJ1-1, with 9 bases matching TRBD1. Germline CDR1 and CDR2: SGHRS and YFSETQ. This CDR3 has 18 amino acids. V dropped 2 bases and J dropped 4; count of bases not matched to a gene: 15. The DNA of the CDR3 is TGCGCCAGCAGCTTCGGATTAACAGGGGGCGCGAGGAGCACTGAAGCTTTCTTT. This gives the protein CASSFGLTGGARSTEAFF.

The V call is TRBV4-3, the J call TRBJ2-5; the match to TRBD2 covers 9 bases. V was clipped by 1 base and J by 5 bases; unmatched bases: 5. CDR3 length equals 15 residues. CDR1 and CDR2 from the germline V gene are LGHNA and YSLEER. The CDR3, as DNA: TGCGCCAGCAGCCAAGGCTCTAGCGGGACGGAGACCCAGTACTTC. This encodes CASSQGSSGTETQYF.

Comment on this clone: The junction departs from the called germline gene at one end, perhaps through a read error. The sample has other DNA sequences that encode this CDR3 too. The CDR3 DNA is TGTGCCAGCAGTGAGTCGGAGCTAAGTGGCTACACCTTC. Amino acid sequence: CASSESELSGYTF. V usage is TRBV10-2 and J usage is TRBJ1-2; no firm D call. The CDR3 consists of 13 residues. Per germline, CDR1 WSHSY and CDR2 SAAADI.

The table lists this clone with a count of one. V and J are TRBV11-2 and TRBJ2-1; the match to TRBD2 covers 7 bases. Per the germline V gene, CDR1 is SGHAT and CDR2 is FQNNGV. V was pared by 1 base and J by 2 bases, with 2 bases of the junction left unmatched. The CDR3 extends over 15 amino acids. Written as DNA, the CDR3 is TGTGCCAGCAGCTTAGTGACTAGCCCCTACAATGAGCAGTTCTTC. Its protein product is CASSLVTSPYNEQFF. The full variable domain, with the rest looked up from reference TRBV11-2 and TRBJ2-1, is EAGVAQSPRYKIIEKRQSVAFWCNPISGHATLYWYQQILGQGPKLLIQFQNNGVVDDSQLPKDRFSAERLKGVDSTLKIQPAKLEDSAVYLCASSLVTSPYNEQFFGPGTRLTVL.

This clone was seen just once. The chain couples TRBV10-3 to TRBJ1-6; D call uncertain. The CDR3 has 15 residues. The germline V gene has CDR1 ENHRY and CDR2 SYGVKD. V lost 2 bases and J lost 8, with 13 bases in between. The CDR3 reads CAISETTPGYSPLHF. The DNA for the CDR3 is TGTGCCATCAGTGAGACGACACCGGGGTATTCACCCCTCCACTTT.

The chain joins TRBV27 to TRBJ2-2, with D uncertain. V shed 5 bases and J shed 0 bases, with 13 bases lying between them. Per germline, CDR1 MNHEY and CDR2 SMNVEV (reference sequence). The CDR3 length is 16 residues. The CDR3 DNA sequence: TGTGCCAGCAGTACGATAAGCTTCGCGAACACCGGGGAGCTGTTTTTT. As protein: CASSTISFANTGELFF.

The chain uses TRBV6-5 and TRBJ1-1; TRBD1 aligns across 9 bases. The CDR3 contains 15 residues. Unmatched junction bases numbered 9, after V lost 4 bases and J lost 6 bases. Germline V CDR1 and CDR2: MNHEY, SVGAGI. This CDR3 is CASSSLSQGAAEAFF. The CDR3 DNA follows: TGTGCCAGCAGTTCCCTTTCACAGGGGGCGGCTGAAGCTTTCTTT.

The chain has TRBV9 and TRBJ1-1; TRBD1 might be the D (5 bases). The CDR3 runs to 17 residues. V lost 0 bases and J 2 bases, leaving 17 bases between the germline ends. Germline values: CDR1 SGDLS, CDR2 YYNGEE. CDR3 DNA sequence: TGTGCCAGCAGCGTAGGGGTGGGGCAGGGAGGAAACACTGAAGCTTTCTTT. It encodes CASSVGVGQGGNTEAFF.

CDR3 sequence (DNA): TGTGCCAGTGAAACAGGGTTTAGAAACACCGGGGAGCTGTTTTTT. It encodes CASETGFRNTGELFF. V usage is TRBV11-2 and J usage is TRBJ2-2; a weak D match, TRBD1 (6 bases). V shed 9 bases and J shed 2 bases, with 16 bases lying between them. The germline V gene has CDR1 SGHAT and CDR2 FQNNGV. The CDR3 extends over 15 amino acids.

This chain connects TRBV10-1 to TRBJ2-3, with D unclear. Between the trimmed V and J ends, which lost 5 bases and 2 bases, there was a span of 14 bases. Germline V gene sequence: CDR1 WNHNN, CDR2 SYGVQD (reference sequence). CDR3 length: 15 residues. Written as DNA, the CDR3 is TGCGCCAGCAGTCGGCTTCAGACATCCACAGATACGCAGTATTTT. This sequence encodes CASSRLQTSTDTQYF.

The chain combines TRBV29-1 with TRBJ2-2; 8 positions match TRBD1. The germline V gene has CDR1 SQVTM and CDR2 ANQGSEA. With 2 bases clipped from V and 5 bases from J, the junction kept 7 bases outside the gene matches. CDR3 length: 15 residues. For the CDR3, the DNA is TGCAGCGTTGAAATCTCAGGGGGCCGAACCGGGGAGCTGTTTTTT. Translation: CSVEISGGRTGELFF.

The J gene is TRBJ1-5, the V gene TRBV7-9; no clear D. In germline, CDR1 is SEHNR, CDR2 FQNEAQ (reference sequence). Trimming shortened V by 5 bases and J by 0 bases, and 8 bases separated the two germline ends. This CDR3 region has 14 residues. The CDR3 loop is CASSNTRSNQPQHF. CDR3 sequence (DNA): TGTGCCAGCAGCAACACCCGTAGCAATCAGCCCCAGCATTTT.

The chain has TRBV7-9 and TRBJ2-2; no clear D. The V gene's germline CDR1 is SEHNR and CDR2 FQNEAQ (reference sequence). The CDR3 has 14 residues. The ends were cut back, 2 bases at V and 2 bases at J, with 6 bases in the middle. CDR3 sequence: CASSLRQNTGELFF. In nucleotides, the CDR3 is TGTGCCAGCAGCTTAAGACAAAACACCGGGGAGCTGTTTTTT.

This clone was seen a handful of times. The chain has TRBV30 and TRBJ1-2; no clear D. The V gene lost 3 bases and the J gene lost 2 bases, with 7 bases spanning the gap. CDR1 and CDR2 (germline): GTSNPN, SVGIG (reference sequence). The CDR3 loop spans 12 amino acids. The chain's CDR3 is CAWRPRNYGYTF. In nucleotides, the CDR3 is TGTGCCTGGAGGCCGAGAAACTATGGCTACACCTTC.